This TCR beta chain was observed in a study of cytotoxic CD8 clonotypes in ibrutinib-treated CLL. Using immunoSEQ multiplex PCR, the repertoire was profiled, and TCRdb retains in-frame clones only, with some absent. The sample shows tens of thousands of clones, roughly three quarters of them seen only once. CDR3 length: 14 residues. The germline CDR1 and CDR2 sequences are MGHRA and YSYEKL. V lost 5 bases and J lost 5, with 13 bases in between. This sequence was found in a human donor with chronic lymphocytic leukemia. The material was PBMCs, obtained after 24 months of ibrutinib treatment. The chain combines TRBV4-1 with TRBJ2-1; D assignment may be TRBD1 or TRBD2 (5 bases each). The CDR3 DNA reads TGCGCCAGCAGCGCTCCGGGACCTGACAATGAGCAGTTCTTC. It is translated as CASSAPGPDNEQFF.